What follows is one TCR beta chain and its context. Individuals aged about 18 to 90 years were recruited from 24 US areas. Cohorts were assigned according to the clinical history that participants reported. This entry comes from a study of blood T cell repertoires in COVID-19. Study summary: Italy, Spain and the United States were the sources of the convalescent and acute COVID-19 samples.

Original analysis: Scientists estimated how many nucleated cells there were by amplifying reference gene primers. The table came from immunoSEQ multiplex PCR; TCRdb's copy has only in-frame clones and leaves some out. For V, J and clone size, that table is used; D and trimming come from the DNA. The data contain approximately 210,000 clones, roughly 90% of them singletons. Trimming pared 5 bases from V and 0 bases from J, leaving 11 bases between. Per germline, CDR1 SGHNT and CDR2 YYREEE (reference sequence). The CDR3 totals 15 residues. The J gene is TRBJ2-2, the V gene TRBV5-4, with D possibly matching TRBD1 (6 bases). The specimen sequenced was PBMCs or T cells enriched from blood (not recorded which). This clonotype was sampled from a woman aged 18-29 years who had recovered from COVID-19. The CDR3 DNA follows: TGTGCCAGCAGGAGACAGGTTTCGAACACCGGGGAGCTGTTTTTT. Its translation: CASRRQVSNTGELFF.